The 20 T cell receptor beta chains presented below share a single source sample, sequenced in a study of shared clonotypes between healthy human individuals. Some clones are missing from TCRdb's copy, which holds only in-frame ones; the method was immunoSEQ multiplex PCR. The table has roughly 2 million clones, roughly 94% seen once; the top ten hold 0.1% to 0.15%. The sequenced sample consisted of naive CD4+ T cells sorted from blood. The subset was: CD45RA+ positively selected. Receptor source: a man younger than 35 in good health.

The chain carries TRBV27 and TRBJ1-2, with 7 bases aligning to TRBD1. Germline lookup yields CDR1 MNHEY and CDR2 SMNVEV (reference sequence). V lost 2 bases, J lost 5 bases, and 8 bases stayed unmatched. This CDR3 is 15 amino acids long. The CDR3 sequence: CASSLVGRGEYGYTF. In DNA form, the CDR3 reads TGTGCCAGCAGTTTAGTGGGCAGGGGGGAATATGGCTACACCTTC.

V usage is TRBV11-2 and J usage is TRBJ2-5; TRBD1 matches 8 bases. CDR1 is SGHAT, CDR2 FQNNGV, per germline. The CDR3 runs to 15 residues. With 5 bases clipped from V and 2 bases from J, the junction kept 7 bases outside the gene matches. The CDR3: CASSPDGTGQETQYF. DNA of the CDR3: TGTGCCAGCAGCCCAGACGGGACAGGACAAGAGACCCAGTACTTC.

This chain links TRBV28 with TRBJ2-7; D may be TRBD1 (6 bases). Germline CDR1 MDHEN, CDR2 SYDVKM. The V and J ends lost 5 bases and 2 bases respectively, with 16 bases between them. This CDR3 is 15 amino acids long. CDR3 region: CASSTRQVGAYEQYF. Written as DNA, the CDR3 is TGTGCCAGCAGTACACGACAGGTTGGGGCCTACGAGCAGTACTTC.

This chain joins TRBV4-1 and TRBJ2-1, with a possible D match to TRBD2 (5 bases). The CDR3 totals 15 residues. Germline CDR1 MGHRA, CDR2 YSYEKL. The V end was cut by 0 bases, the J end by 6 bases, with 12 bases between. The CDR3 bases are TGCGCCAGCAGCCAAGATCTAGCAGTACGCAATGAGCAGTTCTTC. Its translation: CASSQDLAVRNEQFF.

The chain joins TRBV7-2 to TRBJ1-3; 11 bases align to TRBD1. Germline V gene lookup returns CDR1 SGHTA and CDR2 FQGNSA. This CDR3 contains 15 residues. V shed 4 bases, J shed 3 bases, and the junction held 2 bases outside the gene matches. The CDR3 here is CASSWTGGFGNTIYF. The CDR3 nucleotides read TGTGCCAGCAGCTGGACAGGGGGCTTTGGAAACACCATATATTTT.

This chain connects TRBV29-1 to TRBJ2-1; TRBD2 agrees at 11 bases. The CDR3 sequence is 17 residues long. The germline V gene has CDR1 SQVTM and CDR2 ANQGSEA. The V and J ends lost 1 base and 13 bases, in that order; junction bases with no gene match: 18. The CDR3 region is CSVEARGLAGGTVGQFF. Here the CDR3 DNA reads TGCAGCGTTGAAGCCCGGGGCCTAGCGGGAGGAACCGTTGGCCAGTTCTTC.

The CDR3 here is CTSSPNDEGSSYEQYF. CDR3 in DNA: TGCACCAGCAGTCCTAACGATGAGGGTAGCTCCTACGAGCAGTACTTC. This chain connects TRBV1 to TRBJ2-7; the D segment call TRBD2 is taken from the table without a DNA check. TRBV1 is designated a pseudogene. The CDR3 extends over 16 amino acids.

The J gene is TRBJ2-5, the V gene TRBV7-9; 7 bases align to TRBD1. V dropped 0 bases and J dropped 3; count of bases not matched to a gene: 10. The CDR3 consists of 17 residues. Looked up from germline, CDR1 is SEHNR and CDR2 is FQNEAQ (reference sequence). CDR3 nucleotides: TGTGCCAGCAGCTTAGCGGGTAGGGGGCTGAGGGAAGAGACCCAGTACTTC. This sequence encodes CASSLAGRGLREETQYF.

This rearrangement joins TRBV27 to TRBJ1-6; 8 bases fit TRBD1. Per the germline V gene, CDR1 is MNHEY and CDR2 is SMNVEV (reference sequence). CDR3 size: 15 residues. The V segment lost 6 bases and the J segment 9 bases; nucleotides outside the gene matches: 10. For the CDR3, the DNA is TGTGCCAGCAGGGGACAGGATATAATCGGTTCACCCCTCCACTTT. Translated, it gives CASRGQDIIGSPLHF.

The gene calls are TRBV4-2 and TRBJ2-2; D not certain. CDR1 is LGHNA and CDR2 is YNFKEQ in the germline V gene. The V gene lost 0 bases and the J gene lost 4 bases, with 15 bases spanning the gap. The CDR3 runs to 17 residues. CDR3 DNA: TGTGCCAGCAGCCAAGATTTTGCAGCCAGCCTCACCGGGGAGCTGTTTTTT. The encoded protein is CASSQDFAASLTGELFF.

The chain combines TRBV2 with TRBJ2-7; possibly TRBD2 for D (6 bases). The CDR3 contains 12 residues. Germline V gene lookup returns CDR1 SNHLY and CDR2 FYNNEI. Trimming removed 7 bases from V and 3 bases from J, with 10 bases in between. For the CDR3, the DNA is TGTGCCAGCAAGACTAGTAACTACGAGCAGTACTTC. This codes for CASKTSNYEQYF.

The V call is TRBV10-3, the J call TRBJ1-6; D is possibly TRBD1 (5 bases). The CDR3 is 15 amino acids. V was shortened by 3 bases and J by 5 bases, with 11 bases between the two germline ends. Per the germline V gene, CDR1 is ENHRY and CDR2 is SYGVKD. The CDR3 DNA follows: TGTGCCATCAGTGAAGGGGAATCGGATAATTCACCCCTCCACTTT. It encodes CAISEGESDNSPLHF.

The chain carries TRBV5-8 and TRBJ2-2, with D tentatively TRBD1 or TRBD2 (7 bases each). The ends were cut back, 4 bases at V and 6 bases at J, with 22 bases in the middle. The CDR3 has 17 residues. The germline gives CDR1 SGHTS, CDR2 YDEGEE. The DNA for the CDR3 is TGTGCCAGCAGCCCCCGCCAGGGAGGGGGCGCCCCCGGGGAGCTGTTTTTT. Encoded protein: CASSPRQGGGAPGELFF.

The chain has TRBV19 and TRBJ1-5; D gene uncertain. This CDR3 is 10 amino acids long. Germline V gene lookup returns CDR1 LNHDA and CDR2 SQIVND (reference sequence). Trimming pared 4 bases from V and 9 bases from J, leaving 4 bases between. The DNA for the CDR3 is TGTGCCAGTAGTACCAGGCCCCAGCATTTT. It is translated as CASSTRPQHF.

The chain is built from TRBV30 and TRBJ2-5, with 7 bases that match TRBD1. The ends lost 3 bases at V and 1 base at J; junction bases unmatched: 11. The length of the CDR3 is 16 residues. Germline CDR1 and CDR2: GTSNPN and SVGIG (reference sequence). The CDR3 here is CAWRRGQVYLQETQYF. CDR3 in DNA: TGTGCCTGGAGGAGGGGGCAGGTCTACCTCCAAGAGACCCAGTACTTC.

The CDR3 nucleotides read TGCGCCAGCAGCCGGTCTAGCGGGAGTAGCAATGAGCAGTTCTTC. It specifies CASSRSSGSSNEQFF. The V and J genes are TRBV4-3 and TRBJ2-1, with 10 bases identical to TRBD2. Germline assignment: CDR1 LGHNA and CDR2 YSLEER. Losses at the gene ends were 4 bases for V and 6 bases for J; bases not matched to a gene: 6. CDR3 size: 15 residues.

Regarding this clone: Germline and junction disagree at one end, which may indicate a read error. The V call is TRBV30, the J call TRBJ1-4; 8 bases agree with TRBD1. Germline-derived CDR1 and CDR2 are GTSNPN and SVGIG (reference sequence). This CDR3 has 14 residues. CDR3 DNA: TGTGCCTGGAGAACAGACAGGGGAAATGGAAAACTGTTTTTT. Its protein is CAWRTDRGNGKLFF.

The chain combines TRBV10-3 with TRBJ2-7, with 7 bases matching TRBD1. The CDR3 consists of 13 residues. J gave up 3 bases and V 8 bases, and 7 bases lay outside the gene matches. Germline loops: CDR1 ENHRY, CDR2 SYGVKD. CDR3: CAISGTGVYEQYF. The CDR3, as DNA: TGTGCCATCTCCGGCACAGGGGTCTACGAGCAGTACTTC.

This clone was seen a single time. In DNA, the CDR3 is TGCGCCAGCAGCTTGTCAGGTACAGATCGGTCACCCCTCCACTTT. Amino acid sequence: CASSLSGTDRSPLHF. The chain links TRBV5-1 to TRBJ1-6; no clear D. Germline lookup yields CDR1 SGHRS and CDR2 YFSETQ. V dropped 1 base and J dropped 10 bases, with 15 bases sitting between them. The CDR3 runs to 15 residues. Full variable domain (remainder filled in from reference TRBV5-1 and TRBJ1-6): KAGVTQTPRYLIKTRGQQVTLSCSPISGHRSVSWYQQTPGQGLQFLFEYFSETQRNKGNFPGRFSGRQFSNSRSEMNVSTLELGDSALYLCASSLSGTDRSPLHFGNGTRLTVT.

The chain couples TRBV5-6 to TRBJ2-7; 7 bases are a match to TRBD1. The CDR3 runs 14 residues. After removal of 4 bases from V and 0 bases from J, the junction contained 4 bases not matched to a gene. Germline loops: CDR1 SGHDT, CDR2 YYEEEE. CDR3 in amino acids: CASSPGTASYEQYF. The CDR3 DNA sequence: TGTGCCAGCAGCCCCGGGACAGCCTCCTACGAGCAGTACTTC.